The 3 T cell receptor beta chains given below trace back to one sample, sequenced in a study of blood T cell repertoires in COVID-19. Clones were read by immunoSEQ multiplex PCR, and TCRdb kept only the in-frame ones, dropping some. This table has some 100,000 clones, almost 90% appearing once. Material for sequencing was peripheral blood. The origin of the receptors is a middle-aged man with COVID-19, enrolled during active disease.

This clone came up a few times. CDR3 amino acids: CSVVAANYGYTF. CDR3 nucleotides: TGCAGCGTTGTGGCAGCTAACTATGGCTACACCTTC. The chain uses TRBV29-1 and TRBJ1-2, with D uncertain. This CDR3 is 12 amino acids long. Trimming pared 4 bases from V and 0 bases from J, leaving 6 bases between. Looked up from germline, CDR1 is SQVTM and CDR2 is ANQGSEA. Looking up the rest from reference TRBV29-1 and TRBJ1-2 gives the full variable domain: SAVISQKPSRDICQRGTSLTIQCQVDSQVTMMFWYRQQPGQSLTLIATANQGSEATYESGFVIDKFPISRPNLTFSTLTVSNMSPEDSSIYLCSVVAANYGYTFGSGTRLTVV.

This clone came up once. The V and J genes are TRBV2 and TRBJ1-1; unclear D gene. The germline V gene has CDR1 SNHLY and CDR2 FYNNEI. The V and J ends lost 6 bases and 1 base respectively, with 9 bases between them. There are 13 residues in the CDR3. For the CDR3, the DNA is TGTGCCAGCAGGCTGGGCCAGAACACTGAAGCTTTCTTT. Translating gives CASRLGQNTEAFF.

V usage is TRBV5-1 and J usage is TRBJ2-7; 8 bases are a match to TRBD2. Germline-derived CDR1 and CDR2 are SGHRS and YFSETQ. V trimming: 0 bases; J trimming: 6 bases; junction bases outside the gene matches: 8. This CDR3 contains 15 residues. CDR3 sequence (DNA): TGCGCCAGCAGCTTGGGTCGGGGGGGCCCGTCCGAGCAGTACTTC. Residues: CASSLGRGGPSEQYF.